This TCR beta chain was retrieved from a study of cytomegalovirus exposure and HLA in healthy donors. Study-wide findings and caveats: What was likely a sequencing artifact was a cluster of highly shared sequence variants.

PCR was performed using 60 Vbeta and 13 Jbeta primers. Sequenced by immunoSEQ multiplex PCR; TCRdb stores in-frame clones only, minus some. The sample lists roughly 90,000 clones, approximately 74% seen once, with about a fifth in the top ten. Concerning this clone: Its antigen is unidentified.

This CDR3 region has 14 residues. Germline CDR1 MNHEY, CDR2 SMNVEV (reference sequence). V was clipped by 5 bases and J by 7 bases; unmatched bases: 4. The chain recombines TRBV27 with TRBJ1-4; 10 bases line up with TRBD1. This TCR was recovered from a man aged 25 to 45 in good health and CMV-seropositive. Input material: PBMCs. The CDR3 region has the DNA TGTGCCAGCAGTCGTGACAGGGGGCGTGAAAAACTGTTTTTT. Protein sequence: CASSRDRGREKLFF.